This T cell receptor (beta chain) was recorded in a study of OX40 agonist ivuxolimab in advanced cancers. Only in-frame clones appear in the TCRdb table, and some are missing; sequencing was by immunoSEQ multiplex PCR. This repertoire shows more than 75,000 clones, about 86% found once; its top ten account for over 5%. V was pared by 6 bases and J by 3 bases, with 13 bases between. This CDR3 comprises 13 residues. Germline assignment: CDR1 SQVTM and CDR2 ANQGSEA. The TCR was taken from an adult with an advanced solid tumor such as melanoma, head and neck, liver or kidney cancer. This rearrangement joins TRBV29-1 to TRBJ2-3; perhaps TRBD2 as D (6 bases). Sequencing used CD4+ or CD8+ T cells sorted from blood, obtained in a trial of the OX40 agonist ivuxolimab. CDR3 in DNA: TGCAGCGTGATGCGGGGAACTACAGATACGCAGTATTTT. As protein: CSVMRGTTDTQYF.